This passage covers 28 T cell receptor beta chains from one sample sequenced in a study of T cell responses to AZD1222 COVID-19 vaccine. Profiling relied on immunoSEQ multiplex PCR, and the TCRdb table lists in-frame clones only, not all of them. The sample lists 120,000 to 150,000 clones, 70% to 90% occurring once. This material consisted of peripheral blood, taken on day 0 of AZD1222 vaccination. The receptors originated from an adult in good health.

This chain links TRBV5-8 with TRBJ1-2; D may be TRBD1 (5 bases). Looked up from germline, CDR1 is SGHTS and CDR2 is YDEGEE. Deletions cut 5 bases from V and 8 bases from J, with 19 bases between. The CDR3 length is 14 residues. The CDR3 sequence is CASRKPGTGRGYTF. CDR3 sequence (DNA): TGTGCCAGCAGAAAACCAGGGACGGGAAGGGGCTACACCTTC.

The genes are TRBV15 and TRBJ1-5; perhaps TRBD1 as D (6 bases). The CDR3 has 15 residues. CDR1 LNHNV and CDR2 YYDKDF come from the germline V gene (reference sequence). Trimming pared 4 bases from V and 0 bases from J, leaving 10 bases between. In DNA form, the CDR3 reads TGTGCCACCAGCAATGGGGGGCATAGCAATCAGCCCCAGCATTTT. Translated: CATSNGGHSNQPQHF. The full variable domain, its missing parts supplied by reference TRBV15 and TRBJ1-5, is DAMVIQNPRYQVTQFGKPVTLSCSQTLNHNVMYWYQQKSSQAPKLLFHYYDKDFNNEADTPDNFQSRRPNTSFCFLDIRSPGLGDTAMYLCATSNGGHSNQPQHFGDGTRLSIL.

The chain uses TRBV18 and TRBJ2-1, with a weak D call TRBD1 (6 bases). V shed 4 bases and J shed 4 bases, with 20 bases lying between them. Germline V gene data show CDR1 as KGHSH and CDR2 as LQKENI. This CDR3 is 17 amino acids long. The CDR3 sequence: CASSRSGHGSAYNEQFF. In DNA, the CDR3 is TGTGCCAGCTCACGCTCGGGACACGGCTCAGCTTACAATGAGCAGTTCTTC.

J is TRBJ1-3 and V is TRBV6-5; D uncertain. V lost 7 bases and J 0 bases, leaving 10 bases between the germline ends. The germline V gene encodes CDR1 MNHEY and CDR2 SVGAGI. The CDR3 length is 14 residues. The CDR3 sequence is CASTTDFSGNTIYF. In nucleotides, the CDR3 is TGTGCCAGCACCACAGACTTCTCTGGAAACACCATATATTTT.

V and J are TRBV6-5 and TRBJ1-1, with 9 positions matching TRBD1. The CDR3 is made up of 15 amino acids. V was pared by 4 bases and J by 1 base, with 4 bases of the junction left unmatched. Germline CDR1 MNHEY, CDR2 SVGAGI. The CDR3 nucleotides read TGTGCCAGCAGTTCATCGACAGGGGGGAACACTGAAGCTTTCTTT. Its translation is CASSSSTGGNTEAFF.

J is TRBJ2-7 and V is TRBV2; perhaps TRBD1 as D (5 bases). CDR1 is SNHLY, CDR2 FYNNEI, per germline. The CDR3 runs to 14 residues. V dropped 4 bases and J dropped 5 bases, with 15 bases sitting between them. CDR3 nucleotides: TGTGCCAGCAGTGCTAGGGGTTGGTGGGACGAGCAGTACTTC. Its protein product is CASSARGWWDEQYF.

The chain joins TRBV12-5 to TRBJ2-5; 9 bases align to TRBD2. CDR1 and CDR2 from the germline V gene are LGHNT and FRNRAP. The CDR3 loop spans 16 amino acids. The trim removed 2 bases at V and 2 bases at J, leaving 6 bases unmatched. The CDR3 region is CASGLWREGIQETQYF. The CDR3 DNA is TGTGCTAGTGGTTTGTGGCGGGAGGGAATACAAGAGACCCAGTACTTC.

This sequence joins TRBV7-9 and TRBJ1-4; D is uncertain. With 5 bases removed from V and 6 bases from J, the gap between germline ends came to 16 bases. The CDR3 extends over 15 amino acids. The V gene's germline CDR1 is SEHNR and CDR2 FQNEAQ (reference sequence). The CDR3 DNA reads TGTGCCAGCAGCCCAAAGGTGTCCGGGGATGAAAAACTGTTTTTT. It encodes CASSPKVSGDEKLFF.

This clone was counted between two and nine times. This chain joins TRBV11-2 and TRBJ1-5, with D unclear. The germline CDR1 and CDR2 sequences are SGHAT and FQNNGV. Trimming removed 0 bases from V and 9 bases from J, with 9 bases in between. This CDR3 is 13 amino acids long. DNA of the CDR3: TGTGCCAGCAGCTTAGAAGAGTACCTGCCCCAGCATTTT. Encoded protein: CASSLEEYLPQHF.

This chain connects TRBV6-1 to TRBJ1-1; possible D gene TRBD1, 6 bases. The V end was cut by 3 bases, the J end by 3 bases, with 11 bases between. This CDR3 contains 14 residues. The germline V gene has CDR1 MNHNS and CDR2 SASEGT. CDR3 residues: CASSDRGGDTEAFF. CDR3 nucleotides: TGTGCCAGCAGTGACAGGGGAGGGGACACTGAAGCTTTCTTT.

The chain joins TRBV19 to TRBJ1-4; 9 positions agree with TRBD1. The CDR3 extends over 15 amino acids. Germline CDR1 LNHDA, CDR2 SQIVND (reference sequence). The ends lost 3 bases at V and 8 bases at J; junction bases unmatched: 7. CDR3: CASSIVGTGREKLFF. CDR3 in DNA: TGTGCCAGTAGTATCGTCGGGACAGGGCGGGAAAAACTGTTTTTT.

This chain connects TRBV4-1 to TRBJ2-2, with a tentative D call TRBD1 (6 bases). V was cut by 4 bases and J by 1 base, with 16 bases left in between. Looked up from germline, CDR1 is MGHRA and CDR2 is YSYEKL. This CDR3 comprises 17 residues. This CDR3 reads CASSPPWVTGNTGELFF. CDR3 sequence (DNA): TGCGCCAGCAGCCCCCCCTGGGTGACAGGGAACACCGGGGAGCTGTTTTTT.

The CDR3 region is CASQGVGYGYTF. DNA for the CDR3: TGTGCCAGTCAAGGTGTAGGCTATGGCTACACCTTC. The chain has TRBV6-6 and TRBJ1-2; no clear D gene. The germline CDR1 and CDR2 sequences are MNHNY and SVGAGI (reference sequence). With 9 bases removed from V and 4 bases from J, the gap between germline ends came to 12 bases. This CDR3 is 12 amino acids long.

For the CDR3, the DNA is TGTGCCTGGGCGGGACAGGAGAAAGAGACCCAGTACTTC. It specifies CAWAGQEKETQYF. V and J are TRBV30 and TRBJ2-5, with 8 nucleotides matching TRBD1. The CDR3 covers 13 residues. In germline, CDR1 is GTSNPN, CDR2 SVGIG (reference sequence). The trim removed 5 bases at V and 3 bases at J, leaving 5 bases unmatched.

The CDR3 region has the DNA TGCAGTGCTAGAGATGGGAGGGAAGCTTTCTTT. Translation gives CSARDGREAFF. The chain employs TRBV20-1 and TRBJ1-1; D remains unclear. The CDR3 covers 11 residues. The ends were cut back, 0 bases at V and 8 bases at J, with 7 bases in the middle. Germline V gene sequence: CDR1 DFQATT, CDR2 SNEGSKA (reference sequence).

The V call is TRBV9, the J call TRBJ2-3; the match to TRBD2 covers 9 bases. The junction had 2 bases not matched to a gene; V was cut back by 2 bases and J by 4 bases. This CDR3 has 14 amino acids. Germline loops: CDR1 SGDLS, CDR2 YYNGEE. Here the CDR3 reads CASSVGGRADTQYF. The CDR3 DNA is TGTGCCAGCAGCGTTGGCGGGAGGGCAGATACGCAGTATTTT.

This clone was detected only once. The rearrangement joins TRBV7-2 to TRBJ2-7; D is uncertain. Trimming stripped 5 bases from V and 0 bases from J, with 17 bases between. The CDR3 is 16 residues long. Germline V gene data show CDR1 as SGHTA and CDR2 as FQGNSA. CDR3 nucleotide sequence: TGTGCCAGCAGCCTTACTGCGTCAGCCGGCTCCTACGAGCAGTACTTC. This sequence encodes CASSLTASAGSYEQYF.

About this clone itself: Within the sample, other DNA sequences also encode this same CDR3. The chain joins TRBV27 to TRBJ1-6; D unclear. V lost 0 bases to trimming and J lost 0 bases, with 6 bases between them. The CDR3 is 16 amino acids. Germline CDR1 reads MNHEY; CDR2 reads SMNVEV (reference sequence). CDR3 loop: CASSLSRVSYNSPLHF. The CDR3 DNA sequence: TGTGCCAGCAGTTTATCGCGGGTCTCCTATAATTCACCCCTCCACTTT.

This chain joins TRBV5-1 and TRBJ1-1; 7 nucleotides match TRBD1. The V gene's germline CDR1 is SGHRS and CDR2 YFSETQ. The CDR3 sequence is 14 residues long. With 4 bases clipped from V and 2 bases from J, the junction kept 5 bases outside the gene matches. CDR3 DNA sequence: TGCGCCAGCAGCCCCGGGACAGTAAACACTGAAGCTTTCTTT. Residues: CASSPGTVNTEAFF.

The chain is built from TRBV4-2 and TRBJ2-3; D might be TRBD1 (6 bases). V lost 0 bases and J 3 bases, leaving 10 bases between the germline ends. Germline V gene sequence: CDR1 LGHNA, CDR2 YNFKEQ. The CDR3 is made up of 15 amino acids. CDR3 sequence: CASSQDPRGTDTQYF. The DNA for the CDR3 is TGTGCCAGCAGCCAAGATCCGAGGGGGACAGATACGCAGTATTTT.

This rearrangement joins TRBV7-9 to TRBJ2-3, with unresolved D. The V end lost 5 bases, the J end lost 0 bases, and 12 bases lay between the germline ends. Looked up from germline, CDR1 is SEHNR and CDR2 is FQNEAQ (reference sequence). The CDR3 has 15 amino acids. CDR3 residues: CASSPTGSSTDTQYF. In nucleotides, the CDR3 is TGTGCCAGCAGCCCCACTGGTTCTAGCACAGATACGCAGTATTTT.

The chain joins TRBV29-1 to TRBJ1-5; 7 nucleotides align to TRBD1. V shed 5 bases, J shed 1 base, and the junction held 2 bases outside the gene matches. Per the germline V gene, CDR1 is SQVTM and CDR2 is ANQGSEA. The CDR3 has 13 residues. The CDR3 region has the DNA TGCAGCGTTCAGGGGGGGAGCAATCAGCCCCAGCATTTT. Translated, it gives CSVQGGSNQPQHF.

The V and J genes are TRBV3-1 (or the pseudogene TRBV3-2) and TRBJ2-3; TRBD2 is a possible D gene (5 bases). This CDR3 region has 16 residues. The V end lost 3 bases, the J end lost 4 bases, and 17 bases lay between the germline ends. The germline gives CDR1 LGHDT, CDR2 YNNKEL (reference sequence). The CDR3 reads CASSHTPPLGADTQYF. The DNA for the CDR3 is TGTGCCAGCAGCCATACCCCGCCACTCGGGGCAGATACGCAGTATTTT.

This clone was seen only once. The CDR3 region has the DNA TGTGCCAGCAGTTTAGTAGGGCATGCCTCGGGAAACACCATATATTTT. Protein: CASSLVGHASGNTIYF. V usage is TRBV27 and J usage is TRBJ1-3; no clear D gene. CDR1 is MNHEY and CDR2 is SMNVEV in the germline V gene (reference sequence). This CDR3 has 16 amino acids. V lost 2 bases to trimming and J lost 4 bases, with 15 bases between them.

This clone was observed once. The V gene is TRBV28, the J gene TRBJ1-5; perhaps TRBD1 as D (5 bases). Germline assignment: CDR1 MDHEN and CDR2 SYDVKM. The V end lost 6 bases, the J end lost 5 bases, and 17 bases lay between the germline ends. This CDR3 has 15 amino acids. CDR3 bases: TGTGCCAGCAGCCAGACCGGGACGAGCGATCAGCCCCAGCATTTT. It is translated as CASSQTGTSDQPQHF.

V is TRBV10-1 and J is TRBJ1-6; D not resolved. From germline, CDR1 is WNHNN and CDR2 SYGVQD (reference sequence). V lost 5 bases to trimming and J lost 8 bases, with 10 bases between them. There are 13 residues in the CDR3. CDR3 DNA: TGCGCCAGCAGTTTGGAGCTTGATTCACCCCTCCACTTT. It translates to CASSLELDSPLHF.

The chain has TRBV3-1 (or the pseudogene TRBV3-2) and TRBJ2-5; TRBD2 agrees at 7 bases. V dropped 7 bases and J dropped 6; count of bases not matched to a gene: 8. The CDR3 is 13 residues long. CDR1 is LGHDT, CDR2 YNNKEL, per germline (reference sequence). The CDR3 loop reads CASTREGTKTQYF. CDR3 sequence (DNA): TGTGCCAGCACAAGGGAGGGAACGAAGACCCAGTACTTC.

The chain links TRBV6-5 to TRBJ1-5; D not resolved. V lost 6 bases and J 10 bases, leaving 13 bases between the germline ends. CDR1 is MNHEY and CDR2 is SVGAGI in the germline V gene. The CDR3 contains 12 residues. Here the CDR3 DNA reads TGTGCCAGCAGCCTCCGTGGTGGCCCCCAGCATTTT. It codes for CASSLRGGPQHF.